These 19 T cell receptor beta chains were all obtained from the same sample, sequenced in a study of T cells in tuberculosis (dated by TCRdb to 2016 to 2019). Library construction relied on the immunoSEQ multiplex PCR assay. TCRdb holds this immuneACCESS table with in-frame rearrangements only. Some clones are missing; in checked studies, unresolved V genes explain under half, and the rest has no known cause. This sample comprises 38,000 or so clones, roughly 96% of them detected only once. The top ten clones comprise roughly 3.5% of the sample. Material: PBMCs. These receptors all come from a donor aged 5-35 years with latent tuberculosis or without tuberculosis infection.

V is TRBV6-5 and J is TRBJ2-3; possibly TRBD2 for D (5 bases). The CDR3 runs to 12 residues. Trimming cost V 8 bases and J 8 bases, with 14 bases left between them. Germline V gene lookup returns CDR1 MNHEY and CDR2 SVGAGI. CDR3 amino acids: CASGQLATTQYF. For the CDR3, the DNA is TGTGCCAGCGGCCAGCTAGCTACTACGCAGTATTTT.

J is TRBJ1-2 and V is TRBV6-5; 7 nucleotides match TRBD1. This CDR3 region has 14 residues. Germline CDR1 MNHEY, CDR2 SVGAGI. J gave up 6 bases and V 5 bases, and 9 bases lay outside the gene matches. The CDR3, as DNA: TGTGCCAGCAGTCTGCCGGGACAGACTAATGGCTACACCTTC. Translated, it gives CASSLPGQTNGYTF.

V is TRBV5-1 and J is TRBJ2-7, with D maybe TRBD1 (6 bases). Germline assignment: CDR1 SGHRS and CDR2 YFSETQ. The CDR3 is 12 amino acids. The V gene lost 2 bases and the J gene lost 4 bases, with 7 bases spanning the gap. The CDR3 loop is CASSFTGYEQYF. The DNA for the CDR3 is TGCGCCAGCAGCTTTACAGGGTACGAGCAGTACTTC.

The V and J genes are TRBV28 and TRBJ2-7; weak D call: TRBD2 (5 bases). The CDR3 loop spans 11 amino acids. The germline V gene has CDR1 MDHEN and CDR2 SYDVKM. With 3 bases removed from V and 5 bases from J, the gap between germline ends came to 5 bases. CDR3 nucleotide sequence: TGTGCCAGCAGTTTCGGGGACGAGCAGTACTTC. It is translated as CASSFGDEQYF.

This rearrangement joins TRBV25-1 to TRBJ2-1, with 7 bases identical to TRBD2. The germline gives CDR1 MGHDK, CDR2 SYGVNS. The J segment lost 4 bases and the V segment lost 3 bases, leaving 9 bases of the junction unmatched. This CDR3 is built from 16 residues. The CDR3 bases are TGTGCCAGCAGTGATCCGAGGGGAGGGCCTTACAATGAGCAGTTCTTC. Its protein product is CASSDPRGGPYNEQFF.

V is TRBV4-2 and J is TRBJ1-2; D gene uncertain. The V and J ends lost 4 bases and 8 bases respectively, with 14 bases between them. CDR1 and CDR2 from the germline V gene are LGHNA and YNFKEQ. CDR3 length: 13 residues. Here the CDR3 reads CASSLTTRWGYTF. The DNA for the CDR3 is TGTGCCAGCAGCCTCACTACCCGGTGGGGCTACACCTTC.

The chain uses TRBV7-2 and TRBJ1-1; tentatively, D is TRBD1 (5 bases). CDR1 and CDR2 (germline): SGHTA, FQGNSA. CDR3 length: 15 residues. V gave up 5 bases and J gave up 4 bases, with 17 bases separating them. The CDR3 DNA sequence: TGTGCCAGCAGCGCCGACAAAGGGGTGGGCACTGAAGCTTTCTTT. Amino acid sequence: CASSADKGVGTEAFF.

CDR3 bases: TGTGCCAGCAGGGACAGGTATAGCAATCAGCCCCAGCATTTT. This sequence encodes CASRDRYSNQPQHF. The V call is TRBV2, the J call TRBJ1-5; 7 bases align to TRBD1. This CDR3 is 14 amino acids long. Germline lookup yields CDR1 SNHLY and CDR2 FYNNEI. J lost 0 bases, V lost 6 bases, and 2 bases had no gene match.

This clone was seen a single time. V is TRBV6-5 and J is TRBJ2-7; TRBD1 aligns across 10 bases. Per the germline V gene, CDR1 is MNHEY and CDR2 is SVGAGI. This CDR3 is built from 14 residues. Losses at the gene ends were 2 bases for V and 6 bases for J; bases not matched to a gene: 4. The CDR3 here is CASSYGQGVGEQYF. DNA of the CDR3: TGTGCCAGCAGTTACGGACAGGGGGTAGGCGAGCAGTACTTC.

The rearrangement links TRBV5-1 to TRBJ1-1; D ambiguous. Trimming took off 0 bases at V and 2 bases at J, with 8 bases between the two ends. CDR3 size: 14 residues. Germline V gene data show CDR1 as SGHRS and CDR2 as YFSETQ. CDR3 nucleotides: TGCGCCAGCAGCTTGGAACCGACAAACACTGAAGCTTTCTTT. This translates into CASSLEPTNTEAFF.

CDR3 protein: CSVEAPNTEAFF. CDR3 bases: TGCAGCGTTGAAGCCCCAAACACTGAAGCTTTCTTT. The chain joins TRBV29-1 to TRBJ1-1, with unresolved D. V was cut by 1 base and J by 2 bases, with 5 bases left in between. Germline assignment: CDR1 SQVTM and CDR2 ANQGSEA. CDR3 length equals 12 residues.

This chain uses TRBV5-1 with TRBJ2-1, with 10 bases that match TRBD1. The V and J ends lost 3 bases and 8 bases, in that order; junction bases with no gene match: 2. Germline V lookup: CDR1 SGHRS, CDR2 YFSETQ. This CDR3 is 13 amino acids long. DNA of the CDR3: TGCGCCAGCAGCTGGACAGGGGGGGATGAGCAGTTCTTC. It is translated as CASSWTGGDEQFF.

The genes are TRBV5-3 and TRBJ2-1, with D hard to call. TRBV5-3 is an ORF, and what it does is uncertain. This CDR3 spans 10 amino acids. V shed 10 bases and J shed 5 bases, with 7 bases lying between them. The CDR3 nucleotides are TGTGCCCCCCTCCACAATGAGCAGTTCTTC. It yields the protein CAPLHNEQFF.

This chain joins TRBV7-9 and TRBJ1-1, with 7 bases lining up with TRBD1. Trimming removed 5 bases from V and 2 bases from J; junction bases left unmatched: 17. CDR1 and CDR2 from the germline V gene are SEHNR and FQNEAQ (reference sequence). The CDR3 length is 18 residues. CDR3 bases: TGTGCCAGCAGCCTAATGGATACGATACAGGGGTTTAACACTGAAGCTTTCTTT. This translates into CASSLMDTIQGFNTEAFF.

CDR3 in amino acids: CASSKETGGRSSYEQYF. The CDR3 DNA follows: TGCGCCAGCAGCAAGGAGACAGGGGGCCGAAGCTCCTACGAGCAGTACTTC. The V and J genes are TRBV5-1 and TRBJ2-7; 10 bases line up with TRBD1. CDR1 and CDR2 from the germline V gene are SGHRS and YFSETQ. The CDR3 is 17 residues long. Trimming cost V 4 bases and J 0 bases; bases outside gene matches: 10.

The chain links TRBV10-3 to TRBJ1-2, with 7 nucleotides matching TRBD1. Germline assignment: CDR1 ENHRY and CDR2 SYGVKD. The junction had 3 bases not matched to a gene; V was cut back by 5 bases and J by 3 bases. This CDR3 is built from 13 residues. CDR3 region: CAISRDRDYGYTF. As DNA, the CDR3 is TGTGCCATCAGTCGCGACAGGGACTATGGCTACACCTTC.

This chain uses TRBV10-3 with TRBJ2-2; the match to TRBD1 covers 11 bases. Germline trimming cut 6 bases from V and 4 bases from J; bases unmatched to any gene: 10. The CDR3 runs 17 residues. The V gene's germline CDR1 is ENHRY and CDR2 SYGVKD. CDR3 in amino acids: CAISDQPGTGGTGELFF. In nucleotides, the CDR3 is TGTGCCATCAGCGATCAACCCGGGACAGGGGGCACCGGGGAGCTGTTTTTT.

This clone has a single count. The chain has TRBV28 and TRBJ2-1, with TRBD2 as a possible D gene (6 bases). Trimming shortened V by 6 bases and J by 6 bases, and 9 bases separated the two germline ends. The length of the CDR3 is 12 residues. CDR1 MDHEN and CDR2 SYDVKM come from the germline V gene. The CDR3 spells CASSLTSNEQFF. The CDR3 region has the DNA TGTGCCAGCAGCCTGACTAGCAATGAGCAGTTCTTC.

CDR3 nucleotide sequence: TGTGCCAGTAGTATTCGGACAGGGGGCGGCTATGGCTACACCTTC. It yields the protein CASSIRTGGGYGYTF. This chain joins TRBV19 and TRBJ1-2; 11 bases map to TRBD1. CDR3 size: 15 residues. V shed 3 bases, J shed 4 bases, and the junction held 4 bases outside the gene matches. In germline, CDR1 is LNHDA, CDR2 SQIVND (reference sequence).